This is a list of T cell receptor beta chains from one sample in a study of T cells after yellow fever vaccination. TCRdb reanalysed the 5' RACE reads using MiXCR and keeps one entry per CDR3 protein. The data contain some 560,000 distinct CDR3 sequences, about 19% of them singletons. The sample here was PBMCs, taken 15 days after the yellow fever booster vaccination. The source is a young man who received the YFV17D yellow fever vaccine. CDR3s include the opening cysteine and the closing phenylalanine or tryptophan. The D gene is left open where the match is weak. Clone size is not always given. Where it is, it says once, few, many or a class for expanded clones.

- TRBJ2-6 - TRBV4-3 TGCGCCAGCAGCCAAGATAAGGTTAGCTCTGGGGCCAACGTCCTGACTTTC CASSQDKVSSGANVLTF
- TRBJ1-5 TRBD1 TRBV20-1 TGCAGTGCTGCGATTACAGGGGAGCGGCAGCCCCAGCATTTT CSAAITGERQPQHF
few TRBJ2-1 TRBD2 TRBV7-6 TGTGCCAGCAGCTTAGAGGGACTAGCGGCCTACAATGAGCAGTTCTTC CASSLEGLAAYNEQFF
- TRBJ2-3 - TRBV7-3 TGTGCCAGCAGCTTCGGTGGGCTGGCTGATGATACGCAGTATTTT CASSFGGLADDTQYF
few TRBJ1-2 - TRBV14 TGTGCCAGCAGCCTCACCAACTATGGCTACACCTTC CASSLTNYGYTF
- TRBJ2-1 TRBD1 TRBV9 TGTGCCAGCAGCCACGACAGGGAAAAAAGCAATGAGCAGTTCTTC CASSHDREKSNEQFF
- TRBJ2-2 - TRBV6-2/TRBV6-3 TGTGCCAGCAGTTACGTTATAGGGGCCGGGGAGCTGTTTTTT CASSYVIGAGELFF
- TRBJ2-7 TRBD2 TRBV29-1 TGCAGCGTTGAATCCGCTAGCGGGAACTACGAGCAGTACTTC CSVESASGNYEQYF
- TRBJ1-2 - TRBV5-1 TGCGCCAGCACCCGGGGATCCGTCTATGGCTACACCTTC CASTRGSVYGYTF
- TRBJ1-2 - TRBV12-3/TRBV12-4 TGTGCCAGCAGTTTACAAACCGGCTATGGCTACACCTTC CASSLQTGYGYTF
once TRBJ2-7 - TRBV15 TGTGCCACCAGCAGAGATTGGGGGGCAACCTACGAGCAGTACTTC CATSRDWGATYEQYF
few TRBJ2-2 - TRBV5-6 TGTGCCAGCAGCTCCCTCTCAGTGGACACCGGGGAGCTGTTTTTT CASSSLSVDTGELFF
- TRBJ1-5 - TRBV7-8 TGTGCCAGCAGCTTGGGCAAGCCACCATATAGCAATCAGCCCCAGCATTTT CASSLGKPPYSNQPQHF
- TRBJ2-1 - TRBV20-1 TGCAGTGCTAGAGGACACCAGAGCGTGAATGAGCAGTTCTTC CSARGHQSVNEQFF
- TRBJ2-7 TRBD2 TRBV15 TGTGCCACCAGCAGCCTCCCAGGACTAGCGGGAGGAAAGTCCTACGAGCAGTACTTC CATSSLPGLAGGKSYEQYF
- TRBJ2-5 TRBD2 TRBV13 TGTGCCAGCAGCCTACTAGGGACTAGCGGGGTCCAAGAGACCCAGTACTTC CASSLLGTSGVQETQYF
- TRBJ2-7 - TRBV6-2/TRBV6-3 TGTGCCAGCATAGAGGGCGAGAGCTCCTACGAGCAGTACTTC CASIEGESSYEQYF
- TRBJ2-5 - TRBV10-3 TGTGCCATCAGCGGGGGCCTAGAGACCCAGTACTTC CAISGGLETQYF
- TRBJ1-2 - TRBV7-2 TGTGCCAGCAGCCAGTGGAAGGGGATCGACTACACCTTC CASSQWKGIDYTF
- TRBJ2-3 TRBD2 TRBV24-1 TGTGCCACCAGTGATTTTCGCGGGAGTGAATCAGATACGCAGTATTTT CATSDFRGSESDTQYF
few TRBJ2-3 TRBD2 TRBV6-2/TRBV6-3 TGTGCCAGCAGACGGGACTACGGGGCAGATACGCAGTATTTT CASRRDYGADTQYF
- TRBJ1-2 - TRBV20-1 TGCAGCGAGGGTGAGGAGGGCTACACCTTC CSEGEEGYTF
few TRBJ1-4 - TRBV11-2 TGTGCCAGCTCAGCCGCGAGGGATGAAAAACTGTTTTTT CASSAARDEKLFF
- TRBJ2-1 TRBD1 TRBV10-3 TGTGCCGTAAAGACAGGGAACACCTACAATGAGCAGTTCTTC CAVKTGNTYNEQFF
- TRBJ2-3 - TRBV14 TGTGCCAGCAGCCAGCGCAAGCGGTCAGCTAGCACAGATACGCAGTATTTT CASSQRKRSASTDTQYF
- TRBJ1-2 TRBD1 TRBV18 TGTGCCAGCTCACCAACGACAGGGGTTAACTATGGCTACACCTTC CASSPTTGVNYGYTF
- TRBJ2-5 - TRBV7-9 TGTGCCAGCAGCCCCGCGTTAAGGGGGAACCAAGAGACCCAGTACTTC CASSPALRGNQETQYF